This is a list of T cell receptor beta chains from one sample in a study of early T cells in non-severe SARS-CoV-2 infection. TCRdb passed the 5' RACE reads through MiXCR, listing each CDR3 protein once. The table lists about 89,000 distinct CDR3 sequences, around 16% of them singletons, with approximately 5.1% in the top ten. The sequencing here drew on whole blood, taken at baseline. The receptors shown here come from an adult who was a healthcare worker with PCR-confirmed SARS-CoV-2 infection or an uninfected control (not recorded which). Both conserved end residues are trimmed from each CDR3. D genes are given only for firm matches.

j_call | v_call | d_call | cdr3_aa
TRBJ2-2 | TRBV12-3/TRBV12-4 | TRBD1 | ASNPGQGVTGELF
TRBJ2-1 | TRBV6-5 | TRBD2 | ASSYSGSGSYNEQF
TRBJ2-3 | TRBV12-3/TRBV12-4 | - | ASRGVVADTQY
TRBJ1-1 | TRBV5-6 | - | ASSLQRAMNTEAF
TRBJ2-7 | TRBV7-9 | TRBD1 | ASSRTGGADEQY
TRBJ1-4 | TRBV19 | - | ASSIGQARGFEKLF
TRBJ2-3 | TRBV12-3/TRBV12-4 | - | ASSPLVFDTQY
TRBJ2-7 | TRBV7-9 | TRBD2 | ASSLSGRATEQY
TRBJ2-6 | TRBV18 | - | ASSTRYSGANVLT
TRBJ2-7 | TRBV5-1 | TRBD2 | ASSEVNTGLAVYEQY
TRBJ2-5 | TRBV28 | - | ASSPYRGLEETQY
TRBJ2-7 | TRBV3-1 | TRBD2 | ASSQTFAGAYEQY
TRBJ1-3 | TRBV12-3/TRBV12-4 | - | ASSLGLPASGNTIY
TRBJ1-5 | TRBV28 | TRBD1 | ASRLRQGVQPQH
TRBJ1-6 | TRBV15 | - | ATSGLGTYGNSPLH
TRBJ2-5 | TRBV7-7 | TRBD1 | TSSLEDRAGETQY
TRBJ1-4 | TRBV5-4 | - | ASSQGGTGEKLF
TRBJ2-1 | TRBV12-3/TRBV12-4 | - | ASSLGDPTYNEQF
TRBJ2-3 | TRBV10-3 | TRBD1 | AISATRDSSSDTQY
TRBJ2-7 | TRBV6-2/TRBV6-3 | TRBD2 | ASSYSGTSGRGEQY
TRBJ1-2 | TRBV6-2/TRBV6-3 | - | ASSQRSNYGYT
TRBJ1-4 | TRBV4-1 | - | ASSQERLGEKLF
TRBJ1-1 | TRBV7-8 | - | ASSFQQDTEAF
TRBJ2-7 | TRBV20-1 | - | SAGPPSAGNVEQY
TRBJ1-1 | TRBV9 | TRBD1 | ASSAIIKTGSGTEAF
TRBJ1-5 | TRBV12-3/TRBV12-4 | - | ASSLGGTGQPQH
TRBJ1-6 | TRBV3-1 | TRBD1 | ASSQGTGIDSPLH
TRBJ2-1 | TRBV20-1 | TRBD1 | SATTRDRLYNEQF
TRBJ2-1 | TRBV6-1 | - | ASTSNEQF
TRBJ2-1 | TRBV2 | - | AQRRGSSYNEQF
TRBJ2-3 | TRBV10-3 | TRBD2 | AITPGLAGLTSTDTQY
TRBJ1-6 | TRBV7-9 | - | ASSLNRNSPLH
TRBJ2-2 | TRBV11-2 | - | ASSLALTARGTGELF
TRBJ2-5 | TRBV4-1 | - | ASSQADLETQY
TRBJ2-3 | TRBV12-3/TRBV12-4 | TRBD2 | ASSTRRGLAPSTDTQY
TRBJ2-1 | TRBV3-1 | - | ASSQDGLVRNEQF
TRBJ1-5 | TRBV12-3/TRBV12-4 | - | ASSSWQGDQPQH
TRBJ2-5 | TRBV5-1 | - | ASSPDSGWETQY
TRBJ2-7 | TRBV28 | - | ASSDSLPYEQY
TRBJ1-5 | TRBV5-6 | - | ASSTPDSDQPQH
TRBJ2-7 | TRBV7-2 | TRBD2 | ASSPTRERSYEQY
TRBJ1-5 | TRBV20-1 | - | SAREVLTSNQPQH
TRBJ1-5 | TRBV28 | - | ASGPHQPQH
TRBJ2-1 | TRBV7-9 | - | ASSERLERYNEQF
TRBJ1-2 | TRBV20-1 | - | SVMPGDHYGYT